The present entry profiles one TCR beta chain with its context. Its antigen is unknown. From germline, CDR1 is MNHNS and CDR2 SASEGT. CDR3 length: 14 residues. V shed 5 bases and J shed 2 bases, with 13 bases lying between them. The record originates from a study of cytomegalovirus exposure and HLA in healthy donors. Broader study findings: Researchers catalogued around 150 TCR beta chains as cytomegalovirus-associated.

The PCR made use of 60 Vbeta and 13 Jbeta primers. The data were produced by immunoSEQ multiplex PCR, yet TCRdb's version contains in-frame clones alone and is incomplete. The sample records 150,000 to 200,000 clones, approximately 78% being singletons. The J gene is TRBJ2-7, the V gene TRBV6-1, with a tentative D call TRBD1 (6 bases). Sequencing used PBMCs. This clonotype originated in a woman younger than 45 in good health and CMV-seropositive. The CDR3 DNA is TGTGCCAGCAGTAATCGTGACAGGACCTACGAGCAGTACTTC. Protein product: CASSNRDRTYEQYF.